These 24 T cell receptor beta chains originate from one sample sequenced in a study of early T cells in non-severe SARS-CoV-2 infection. Each CDR3 protein gets one entry after TCRdb re-called the 5' RACE reads with MiXCR. The table includes 25,000 to 35,000 distinct CDR3 sequences, 6% to 7.5% detected once. This material consisted of whole blood, taken at baseline. Receptor source: an adult who was a healthcare worker with PCR-confirmed SARS-CoV-2 infection or an uninfected control (not recorded which).

This clonotype has at least ten counts. This chain links TRBV28 with TRBJ2-5; 8 nucleotides agree with TRBD1. The length of the CDR3 is 14 residues. CDR1 and CDR2 (germline): MDHEN, SYDVKM. Trimming at V came to 5 bases and at J to 4 bases, leaving 6 bases not matched to a gene. The DNA of the CDR3 is TGTGCCAGCAGTGAGCGACAGGGGCGAGAGACCCAGTACTTC. Its translation: CASSERQGRETQYF.

This clonotype was seen a handful of times. The chain carries TRBV3-1 and TRBJ1-1; 7 bases are shared with TRBD1. With 4 bases clipped from V and 4 bases from J, the junction kept 9 bases outside the gene matches. CDR1 is LGHDT, CDR2 YNNKEL, per germline (reference sequence). The CDR3 is 15 amino acids. CDR3 coding DNA: TGTGCCAGCAGCCGTTCGTCATACAGGGGCACTGAAGCTTTCTTT. It yields the protein CASSRSSYRGTEAFF.

This clonotype was found many times. This rearrangement joins TRBV10-3 to TRBJ2-3; 8 nucleotides align to TRBD2. CDR1 and CDR2 from the germline V gene are ENHRY and SYGVKD. V shed 6 bases and J 1 base; nucleotides not matched to a gene: 3. The CDR3 is made up of 14 amino acids. The CDR3 DNA is TGTGCCATCAGAAGTAGCGGGGGCACAGATACGCAGTATTTT. Its translation: CAIRSSGGTDTQYF.

This clonotype was seen at least ten times. The chain combines TRBV5-1 with TRBJ2-1; D remains ambiguous. There are 15 residues in the CDR3. Trimming shortened V by 0 bases and J by 0 bases, and 7 bases separated the two germline ends. CDR1 is SGHRS, CDR2 YFSETQ, per germline. The CDR3 DNA reads as TGCGCCAGCAGCTTGGCAGTTAGCTCCTACAATGAGCAGTTCTTC. The encoded protein is CASSLAVSSYNEQFF.

This clonotype was seen many times. The rearrangement joins TRBV6-5 to TRBJ1-4; tentatively, D is TRBD1 (5 bases). V lost 5 bases and J lost 8, with 18 bases in between. CDR3 length equals 15 residues. Germline V gene lookup returns CDR1 MNHEY and CDR2 SVGAGI. The CDR3 sequence: CASSGYGTAGEKLFF. The CDR3 bases are TGTGCCAGCAGTGGTTACGGGACGGCGGGGGAAAAACTGTTTTTT.

The chain uses TRBV18 and TRBJ2-1, with D perhaps TRBD1 or TRBD2 (6 bases each). The germline V gene has CDR1 KGHSH and CDR2 LQKENI. The V and J ends lost 0 bases and 2 bases respectively, with 14 bases between them. The CDR3 totals 17 residues. The DNA for the CDR3 is TGTGCCAGCTCACCACCCCGGGGGCCAGGCCCCTACAATGAGCAGTTCTTC. Protein: CASSPPRGPGPYNEQFF.

This clonotype was seen at least ten times. The V call is TRBV7-2, the J call TRBJ1-2; 9 nucleotides line up with TRBD1. The CDR3 contains 17 residues. V shed 0 bases, J shed 2 bases, and the junction held 7 bases outside the gene matches. The germline gives CDR1 SGHTA, CDR2 FQGNSA. The CDR3 region has the DNA TGTGCCAGCAGCTTAGCTAGCCGACAGGGGGGCAACTATGGCTACACCTTC. This sequence encodes CASSLASRQGGNYGYTF.

Ten or more counts support this clonotype. The chain carries TRBV28 and TRBJ2-5; D is unclear. The germline gives CDR1 MDHEN, CDR2 SYDVKM. The V gene lost 2 bases and the J gene lost 1 base, with 17 bases spanning the gap. The CDR3 extends over 17 amino acids. The CDR3 spells CASSLGFGRAIQETQYF. In DNA form, the CDR3 reads TGTGCCAGCAGTTTAGGATTCGGTCGAGCAATCCAAGAGACCCAGTACTTC.

This clonotype was detected many times. This chain uses TRBV5-5 with TRBJ2-7; 7 bases are shared with TRBD1. This CDR3 has 14 amino acids. V lost 4 bases to trimming and J lost 2 bases; unmatched junction nucleotides: 6. Germline V CDR1 and CDR2: SGHKS, YYEKEE (reference sequence). The CDR3 coding sequence is TGTGCCAGCAGCGTGACAGGGAAAGCCTACGAGCAGTACTTC. The encoded protein is CASSVTGKAYEQYF. Full variable domain (missing parts from reference TRBV5-5 and TRBJ2-7): DAGVTQSPTHLIKTRGQQVTLRCSPISGHKSVSWYQQVLGQGPQFIFQYYEKEERGRGNFPDRFSARQFPNYSSELNVNALLLGDSALYLCASSVTGKAYEQYFGPGTRLTVT.

This clonotype was seen many times. This sequence joins TRBV30 and TRBJ2-5; 10 bases match TRBD1. V was clipped by 0 bases and J by 7 bases; unmatched bases: 11. The germline V gene has CDR1 GTSNPN and CDR2 SVGIG (reference sequence). The CDR3 covers 16 residues. This CDR3 reads CAWSVTLLDRGATQYF. CDR3 nucleotides: TGTGCCTGGAGTGTCACACTTCTGGACAGGGGGGCGACCCAGTACTTC.

There are many counts of this clonotype. The V gene is TRBV5-1, the J gene TRBJ2-5, with 7 bases aligning to TRBD2. With V trimmed by 4 bases and J by 2 bases, 8 bases remained unmatched. Germline loops: CDR1 SGHRS, CDR2 YFSETQ. The CDR3 extends over 15 amino acids. For the CDR3, the DNA is TGCGCCAGCAGCCCGGGAGGTCGGGGACAAGAGACCCAGTACTTC. Translating gives CASSPGGRGQETQYF.

This clonotype was observed many times. The chain carries TRBV20-1 and TRBJ2-3; 8 nucleotides match TRBD2. V shed 7 bases and J 0 bases; nucleotides not matched to a gene: 6. There are 14 residues in the CDR3. Germline V gene data show CDR1 as DFQATT and CDR2 as SNEGSKA (reference sequence). The CDR3: CSVLAGTSTDTQYF. In DNA form, the CDR3 reads TGCAGTGTCTTAGCGGGGACTAGCACAGATACGCAGTATTTT.

This clonotype was counted at least ten times. The chain links TRBV12-3 or TRBV12-4 to TRBJ1-1; D not certain. The CDR3 is made up of 15 amino acids. Trimming shortened V by 1 base and J by 2 bases, and 11 bases separated the two germline ends. The CDR3 reads CASSLVGWGNTEAFF. Here the CDR3 DNA reads TGTGCCAGCAGTTTAGTCGGATGGGGTAACACTGAAGCTTTCTTT.

The sample holds many counts of this clonotype. The chain uses TRBV5-1 and TRBJ1-2, with a possible D match to TRBD1 (6 bases). Germline V lookup: CDR1 SGHRS, CDR2 YFSETQ. The CDR3 contains 14 residues. V was pared by 3 bases and J by 4 bases, with 13 bases between. CDR3 sequence: CASSYRGAGYGYTF. CDR3 DNA sequence: TGCGCCAGCAGCTACCGGGGGGCCGGCTATGGCTACACCTTC.

There are many counts of this clonotype. The rearrangement links TRBV12-3 or TRBV12-4 to TRBJ1-5; 7 bases map to TRBD1. The CDR3 contains 16 residues. V gave up 5 bases and J gave up 10 bases; unmatched junction bases: 17. CDR3 region: CASSPDIGTVSRPQHF. The CDR3 nucleotides read TGTGCCAGCAGTCCCGATATCGGGACAGTGTCACGACCCCAGCATTTT.

This chain links TRBV12-3 or TRBV12-4 with TRBJ1-6; TRBD1 might be the D (5 bases). The CDR3 extends over 15 amino acids. Trimming left V 5 bases short and J 3 bases short, with 11 bases between. The CDR3 sequence is CASSLWGGYNSPLHF. The CDR3 region has the DNA TGTGCCAGCAGTCTATGGGGGGGCTATAATTCACCCCTCCACTTT.

This clonotype was recorded at least ten times. The chain uses TRBV10-3 and TRBJ1-1; 7 nucleotides line up with TRBD1. Unmatched junction bases numbered 6, after V lost 7 bases and J lost 4 bases. The CDR3 loop spans 13 amino acids. In germline, CDR1 is ENHRY, CDR2 SYGVKD. CDR3 in DNA: TGTGCCATCACCTCGACAGGGACCACTGAAGCTTTCTTT. Translated: CAITSTGTTEAFF.

This clonotype was detected ten times or more. CDR3 amino acids: CASSLAGQGYNEQFF. In nucleotides, the CDR3 is TGTGCCAGCAGCTTAGCGGGACAGGGGTACAATGAGCAGTTCTTC. V gene TRBV13 combines with J gene TRBJ2-1; 10 nucleotides line up with TRBD1. The junction had 1 base not matched to a gene; V was cut back by 1 base and J by 4 bases. This CDR3 contains 15 residues. The germline CDR1 and CDR2 sequences are PRHDT and FYEKMQ (reference sequence).

Ten or more counts support this clonotype. V is TRBV12-3 or TRBV12-4 and J is TRBJ2-4; 9 nucleotides match TRBD2. With 5 bases clipped from V and 0 bases from J, the junction kept 8 bases outside the gene matches. This CDR3 region has 17 residues. CDR3 DNA: TGTGCCAGCAGTCCGTACAGCGGGAGGATAGCCAAAAACATTCAGTACTTC. Its protein is CASSPYSGRIAKNIQYF.

At least ten counts were recorded for this clonotype. CDR3 bases: TGTGCCAGTAGCCCACTGGACTCTGGAAACACCATATATTTT. The encoded protein is CASSPLDSGNTIYF. This chain links TRBV19 with TRBJ1-3; no clear D gene. Germline CDR1 LNHDA, CDR2 SQIVND (reference sequence). Trimming cost V 6 bases and J 0 bases, with 9 bases left between them. CDR3 length equals 14 residues. The full variable domain, completed using reference TRBV19 and TRBJ1-3, is DGGITQSPKYLFRKEGQNVTLSCEQNLNHDAMYWYRQDPGQGLRLIYYSQIVNDFQKGDIAEGYSVSREKKESFPLTVTSAQKNPTAFYLCASSPLDSGNTIYFGEGSWLTVV.

This clonotype was picked up many times. The V call is TRBV3-1, the J call TRBJ1-1; no definite D call. Trimming cost V 3 bases and J 1 base, with 3 bases left between them. Germline CDR1 and CDR2: LGHDT and YNNKEL (reference sequence). This CDR3 region has 12 residues. This chain's CDR3 is CASSQWNTEAFF. In DNA form, the CDR3 reads TGTGCCAGCAGCCAGTGGAACACTGAAGCTTTCTTT. Drawing the rest from reference TRBV3-1 and TRBJ1-1, the complete variable domain is DTAVSQTPKYLVTQMGNDKSIKCEQNLGHDTMYWYKQDSKKFLKIMFSYNNKELIINETVPNRFSPKSPDKAHLNLHINSLELGDSAVYFCASSQWNTEAFFGQGTRLTVV.

This clonotype occurred many times. The rearrangement joins TRBV7-9 to TRBJ2-3; 8 bases are shared with TRBD2. Germline V gives CDR1 SEHNR, CDR2 FQNEAQ (reference sequence). With V trimmed by 5 bases and J by 1 base, 8 bases remained unmatched. The CDR3 is 16 residues long. CDR3 in amino acids: CASSDYGGGGTDTQYF. The CDR3 bases are TGTGCCAGCAGCGACTACGGGGGGGGCGGCACAGATACGCAGTATTTT. The full variable domain, its missing parts supplied by reference TRBV7-9 and TRBJ2-3, is DTGVSQNPRHKITKRGQNVTFRCDPISEHNRLYWYRQTLGQGPEFLTYFQNEAQLEKSRLLSDRFSAERPKGSFSTLEIQRTEQGDSAMYLCASSDYGGGGTDTQYFGPGTRLTVL.

This clonotype was found a few times. The chain employs TRBV10-3 and TRBJ2-1; D is unresolved. The CDR3 contains 12 residues. Trimming took off 11 bases at V and 2 bases at J, with 10 bases between the two ends. CDR1 is ENHRY, CDR2 SYGVKD, per germline. The CDR3 protein is CAASSAYNEQFF. In DNA form, the CDR3 reads TGTGCCGCTTCAAGTGCCTACAATGAGCAGTTCTTC.

This clonotype occurred a few times. The chain couples TRBV19 to TRBJ2-3, with D maybe TRBD2 (6 bases). CDR3 length: 16 amino acids. V was pared by 8 bases and J by 8 bases, with 26 bases between. Germline assignment: CDR1 LNHDA and CDR2 SQIVND (reference sequence). This chain's CDR3 is CASASLWRGSKGTQYF. The CDR3 DNA reads TGTGCCAGTGCATCACTTTGGCGGGGCTCGAAGGGTACGCAGTATTTT.